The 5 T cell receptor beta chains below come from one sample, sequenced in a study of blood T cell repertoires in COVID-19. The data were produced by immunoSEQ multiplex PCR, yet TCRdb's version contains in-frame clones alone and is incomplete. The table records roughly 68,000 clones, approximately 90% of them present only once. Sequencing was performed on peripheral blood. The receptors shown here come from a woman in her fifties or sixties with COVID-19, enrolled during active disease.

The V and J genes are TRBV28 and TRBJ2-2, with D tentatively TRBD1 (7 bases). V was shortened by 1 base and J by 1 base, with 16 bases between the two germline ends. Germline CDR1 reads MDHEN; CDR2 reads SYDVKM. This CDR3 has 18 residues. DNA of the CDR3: TGTGCCAGCAGTTTATCTCCGACAGGGAGGTTGAACACCGGGGAGCTGTTTTTT. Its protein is CASSLSPTGRLNTGELFF.

This CDR3 is CASRTGGTPSFQPQHF. Here the CDR3 DNA reads TGTGCCAGCAGGACCGGTGGGACACCGTCATTTCAGCCCCAGCATTTT. The chain recombines TRBV28 with TRBJ1-5, with a tentative D call TRBD1 (6 bases). CDR1 and CDR2 from the germline V gene are MDHEN and SYDVKM. Trimming removed 6 bases from V and 6 bases from J, with 21 bases in between. This CDR3 has 16 amino acids.

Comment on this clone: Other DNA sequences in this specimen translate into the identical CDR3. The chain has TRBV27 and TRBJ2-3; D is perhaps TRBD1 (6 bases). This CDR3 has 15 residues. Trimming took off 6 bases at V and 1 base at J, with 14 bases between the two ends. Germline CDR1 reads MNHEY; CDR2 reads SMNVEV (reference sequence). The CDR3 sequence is CASSLSAGGTDTQYF. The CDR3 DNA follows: TGTGCCAGCAGCCTTTCGGCAGGGGGCACAGATACGCAGTATTTT.

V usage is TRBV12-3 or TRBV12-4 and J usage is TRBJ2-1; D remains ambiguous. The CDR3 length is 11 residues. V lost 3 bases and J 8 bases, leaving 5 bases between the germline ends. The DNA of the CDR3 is TGTGCCAGCAGTTTCATAGATGAGCAGTTCTTC. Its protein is CASSFIDEQFF.

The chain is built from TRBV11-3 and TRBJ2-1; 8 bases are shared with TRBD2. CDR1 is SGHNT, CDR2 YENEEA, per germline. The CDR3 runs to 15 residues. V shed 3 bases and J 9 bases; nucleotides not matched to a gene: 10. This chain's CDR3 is CASSFNGRAGTEQFF. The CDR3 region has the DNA TGTGCCAGCAGCTTCAACGGGAGGGCGGGGACTGAGCAGTTCTTC.